The source of this T cell receptor beta chain is a study of identical twins. The CDR3 runs to 12 residues. Between the trimmed V and J ends, which lost 2 bases and 6 bases, there was a span of 4 bases. Each CDR3 protein gets one entry after TCRdb re-called the 5' RACE reads with MiXCR. The sample yields about 190,000 distinct CDR3 sequences, roughly 15% seen once. Ten or more counts support this clonotype. A further study also used this sample, focusing on T cells expressing NK-cell markers.

The receptor's source is a woman aged 18-29 years in good health. Sequenced material: CD8+ T cells sorted from blood. This chain joins TRBV12-3 or TRBV12-4 and TRBJ2-2; D unclear. CDR3 nucleotide sequence: TGTGCCAGCAGTTTAATCCCCGGGGAGCTGTTTTTT. This sequence encodes CASSLIPGELFF.